This T cell receptor beta chain derives from a study of shared clonotypes between healthy human individuals. The V gene end was trimmed by 2 bases and the J gene end by 3 bases; junction bases not matched to a gene: 5. The CDR3 extends over 16 amino acids. Germline lookup yields CDR1 SGHDT and CDR2 YYEEEE. Profiling relied on immunoSEQ multiplex PCR, and the TCRdb table lists in-frame clones only, not all of them. The sample records approximately 88,000 clones, about 70% being singletons. The chain couples TRBV5-6 to TRBJ2-2; 9 bases map to TRBD2. Material: memory CD8+ T cells sorted from blood. The subset: CD45RO+ cells pooled with CCR7-negative TemRA cells. This receptor was identified in a man aged 25-40 years in good health. The CDR3 protein is CASSLRLAGYTGELFF. The CDR3 nucleotides read TGTGCCAGCAGCTTAAGGCTAGCGGGGTACACCGGGGAGCTGTTTTTT.